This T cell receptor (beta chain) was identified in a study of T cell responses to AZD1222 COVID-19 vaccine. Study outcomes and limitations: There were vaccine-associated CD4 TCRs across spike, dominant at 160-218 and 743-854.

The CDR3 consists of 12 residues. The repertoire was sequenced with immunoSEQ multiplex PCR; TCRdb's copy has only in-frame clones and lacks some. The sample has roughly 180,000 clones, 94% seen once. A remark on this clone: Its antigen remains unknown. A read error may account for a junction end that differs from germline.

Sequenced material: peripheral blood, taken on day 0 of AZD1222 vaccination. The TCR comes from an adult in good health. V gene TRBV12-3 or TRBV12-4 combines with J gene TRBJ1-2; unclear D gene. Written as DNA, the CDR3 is TGTACCAGCAGTTACACTAACTATGGCTACACCTTC. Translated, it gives CTSSYTNYGYTF.